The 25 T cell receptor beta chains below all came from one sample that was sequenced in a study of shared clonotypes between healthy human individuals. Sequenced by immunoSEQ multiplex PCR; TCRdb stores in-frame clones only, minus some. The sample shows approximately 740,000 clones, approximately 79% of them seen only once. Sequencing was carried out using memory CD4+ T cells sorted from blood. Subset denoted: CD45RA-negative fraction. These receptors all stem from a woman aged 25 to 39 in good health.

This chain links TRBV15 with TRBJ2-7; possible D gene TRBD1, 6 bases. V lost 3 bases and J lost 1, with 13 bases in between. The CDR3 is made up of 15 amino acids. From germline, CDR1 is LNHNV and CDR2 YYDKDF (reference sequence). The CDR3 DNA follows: TGTGCCACCAGCAGGAGGGGGTCGGGTTCCTACGAGCAGTACTTC. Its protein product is CATSRRGSGSYEQYF.

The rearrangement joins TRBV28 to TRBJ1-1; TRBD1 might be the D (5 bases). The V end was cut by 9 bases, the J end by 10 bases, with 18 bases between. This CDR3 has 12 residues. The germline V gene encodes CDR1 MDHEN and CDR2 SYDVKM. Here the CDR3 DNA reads TGTGCCAGTTTAGGGGAGGTCCAGGGAGCTTTCTTT. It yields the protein CASLGEVQGAFF.

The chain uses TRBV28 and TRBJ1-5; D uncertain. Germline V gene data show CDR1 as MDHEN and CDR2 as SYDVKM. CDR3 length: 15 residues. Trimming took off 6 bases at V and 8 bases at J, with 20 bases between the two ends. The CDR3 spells CASSTRATPMKPQHF. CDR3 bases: TGTGCCAGCAGCACACGGGCTACCCCTATGAAGCCCCAGCATTTT.

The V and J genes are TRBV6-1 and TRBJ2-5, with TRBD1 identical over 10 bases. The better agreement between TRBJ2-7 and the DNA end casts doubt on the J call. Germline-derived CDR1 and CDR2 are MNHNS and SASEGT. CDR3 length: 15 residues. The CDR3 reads CASSGGQGKSYEQYF. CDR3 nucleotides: TGTGCCAGCAGTGGGGGACAGGGGAAATCCTACGAGCAGTACTTC.

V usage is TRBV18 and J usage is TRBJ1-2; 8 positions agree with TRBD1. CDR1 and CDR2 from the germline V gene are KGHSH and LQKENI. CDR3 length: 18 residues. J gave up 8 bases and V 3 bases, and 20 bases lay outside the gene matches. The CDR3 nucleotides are TGTGCCAGCTCACCCAGGACTCAGGGGGCTTGGTTTTCATCGGGCTACACCTTC. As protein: CASSPRTQGAWFSSGYTF.

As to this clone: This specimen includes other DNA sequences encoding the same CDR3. The DNA of the CDR3 is TGCGCCAGCATCGGACTAGCGGGGTCCTACAATGAGCAGTTCTTC. Its translation is CASIGLAGSYNEQFF. This chain connects TRBV5-1 to TRBJ2-1; the match to TRBD2 covers 12 bases. CDR1 and CDR2 (germline): SGHRS, YFSETQ. The CDR3 spans 15 residues. The ends lost 6 bases at V and 1 base at J; junction bases unmatched: 2.

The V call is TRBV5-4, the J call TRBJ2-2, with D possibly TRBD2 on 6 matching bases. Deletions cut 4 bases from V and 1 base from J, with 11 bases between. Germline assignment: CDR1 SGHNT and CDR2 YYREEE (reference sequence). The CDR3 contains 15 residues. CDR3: CASSPSGLNTGELFF. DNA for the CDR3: TGTGCCAGCAGCCCGAGCGGGCTGAACACCGGGGAGCTGTTTTTT. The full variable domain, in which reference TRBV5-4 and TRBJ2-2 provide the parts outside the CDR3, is ETGVTQSPTHLIKTRGQQVTLRCSSQSGHNTVSWYQQALGQGPQFIFQYYREEENGRGNFPPRFSGLQFPNYSSELNVNALELDDSALYLCASSPSGLNTGELFFGEGSRLTVL.

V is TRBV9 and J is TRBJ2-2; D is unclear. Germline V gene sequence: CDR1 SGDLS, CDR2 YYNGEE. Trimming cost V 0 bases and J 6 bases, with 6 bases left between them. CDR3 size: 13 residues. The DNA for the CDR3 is TGTGCCAGCAGCGTAGGAGTCCCCGGGGAGCTGTTTTTT. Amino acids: CASSVGVPGELFF.

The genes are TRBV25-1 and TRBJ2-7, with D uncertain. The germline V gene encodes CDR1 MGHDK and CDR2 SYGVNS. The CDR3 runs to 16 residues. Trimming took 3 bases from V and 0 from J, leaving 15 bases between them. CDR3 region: CASSDPRDMSSYEQYF. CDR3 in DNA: TGTGCCAGCAGTGACCCACGCGATATGAGCTCCTACGAGCAGTACTTC.

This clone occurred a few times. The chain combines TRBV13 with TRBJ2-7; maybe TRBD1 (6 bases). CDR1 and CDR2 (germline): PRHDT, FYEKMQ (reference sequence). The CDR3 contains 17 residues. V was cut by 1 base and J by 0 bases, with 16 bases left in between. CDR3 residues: CASSLVGADSSSYEQYF. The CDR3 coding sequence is TGTGCCAGCAGCTTAGTGGGGGCGGACAGTAGCTCCTACGAGCAGTACTTC.

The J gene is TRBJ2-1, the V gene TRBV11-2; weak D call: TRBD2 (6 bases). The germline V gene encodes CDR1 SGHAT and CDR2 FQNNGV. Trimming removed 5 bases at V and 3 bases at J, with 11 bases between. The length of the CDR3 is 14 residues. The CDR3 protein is CASSPRLGYNEQFF. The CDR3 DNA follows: TGTGCCAGCAGCCCAAGACTAGGCTACAATGAGCAGTTCTTC.

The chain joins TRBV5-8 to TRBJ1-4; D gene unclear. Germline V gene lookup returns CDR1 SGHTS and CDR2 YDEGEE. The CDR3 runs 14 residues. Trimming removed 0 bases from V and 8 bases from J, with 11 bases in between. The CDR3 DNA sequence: TGTGCCAGCAGCTTGGTAGGAAAGGGAGAAAAACTGTTTTTT. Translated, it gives CASSLVGKGEKLFF.

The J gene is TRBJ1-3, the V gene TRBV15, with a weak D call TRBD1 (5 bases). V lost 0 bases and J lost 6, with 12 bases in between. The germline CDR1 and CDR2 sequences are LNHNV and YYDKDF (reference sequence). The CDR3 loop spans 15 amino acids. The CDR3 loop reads CATSRDPSGLNTIYF. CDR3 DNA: TGTGCCACCAGCAGAGATCCATCAGGGTTAAACACCATATATTTT. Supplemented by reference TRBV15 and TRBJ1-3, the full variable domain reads DAMVIQNPRYQVTQFGKPVTLSCSQTLNHNVMYWYQQKSSQAPKLLFHYYDKDFNNEADTPDNFQSRRPNTSFCFLDIRSPGLGDTAMYLCATSRDPSGLNTIYFGEGSWLTVV.

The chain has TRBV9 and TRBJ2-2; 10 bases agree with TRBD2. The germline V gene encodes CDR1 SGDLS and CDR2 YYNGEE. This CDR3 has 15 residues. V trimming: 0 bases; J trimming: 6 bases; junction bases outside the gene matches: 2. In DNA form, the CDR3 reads TGTGCCAGCAGCGTAGAACTAGCGGGACCCGGGGAGCTGTTTTTT. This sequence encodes CASSVELAGPGELFF.

The CDR3 loop reads CASNLGQSNQPQHF. The CDR3 DNA reads TGTGCCAGTAATCTGGGACAAAGCAATCAGCCCCAGCATTTT. The V call is TRBV19, the J call TRBJ1-5; weak D call: TRBD1 (6 bases). Trimming took off 7 bases at V and 1 base at J, with 11 bases between the two ends. CDR1 and CDR2 (germline): LNHDA, SQIVND (reference sequence). CDR3 length: 14 residues.

The CDR3 loop reads CATQDRGFPLAKNIQYF. In nucleotides, the CDR3 is TGTGCCACCCAGGACAGGGGGTTCCCACTAGCCAAAAACATTCAGTACTTC. The V call is TRBV7-9, the J call TRBJ2-4, with TRBD1 matching 10 bases. The CDR3 is 17 amino acids. Trimming at V came to 10 bases and at J to 0 bases, leaving 12 bases not matched to a gene. CDR1 and CDR2 (germline): SEHNR, FQNEAQ (reference sequence). Combining the CDR3 with reference TRBV7-9 and TRBJ2-4 gives the whole variable domain DTGVSQNPRHKITKRGQNVTFRCDPISEHNRLYWYRQTLGQGPEFLTYFQNEAQLEKSRLLSDRFSAERPKGSFSTLEIQRTEQGDSAMYLCATQDRGFPLAKNIQYFGAGTRLSVL.

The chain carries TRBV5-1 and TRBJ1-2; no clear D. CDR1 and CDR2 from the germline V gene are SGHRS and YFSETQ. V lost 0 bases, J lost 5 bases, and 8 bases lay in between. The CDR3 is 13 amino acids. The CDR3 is CASSLAGQYGYTF. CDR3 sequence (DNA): TGCGCCAGCAGCTTGGCGGGCCAATATGGCTACACCTTC.

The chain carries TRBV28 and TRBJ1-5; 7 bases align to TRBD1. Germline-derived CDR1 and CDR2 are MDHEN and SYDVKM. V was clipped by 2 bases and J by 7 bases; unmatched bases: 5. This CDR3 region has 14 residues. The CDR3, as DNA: TGTGCCAGCAGTTTAACAGGGGATCGGCAGCCCCAGCATTTT. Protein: CASSLTGDRQPQHF. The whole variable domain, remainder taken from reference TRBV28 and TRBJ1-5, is DVKVTQSSRYLVKRTGEKVFLECVQDMDHENMFWYRQDPGLGLRLIYFSYDVKMKEKGDIPEGYSVSREKKERFSLILESASTNQTSMYLCASSLTGDRQPQHFGDGTRLSIL.

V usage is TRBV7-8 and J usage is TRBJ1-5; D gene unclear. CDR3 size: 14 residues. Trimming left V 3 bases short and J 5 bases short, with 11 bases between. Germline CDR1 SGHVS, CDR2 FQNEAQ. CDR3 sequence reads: CASSFWTGDQPQHF. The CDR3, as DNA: TGTGCCAGCAGCTTTTGGACGGGAGATCAGCCCCAGCATTTT.

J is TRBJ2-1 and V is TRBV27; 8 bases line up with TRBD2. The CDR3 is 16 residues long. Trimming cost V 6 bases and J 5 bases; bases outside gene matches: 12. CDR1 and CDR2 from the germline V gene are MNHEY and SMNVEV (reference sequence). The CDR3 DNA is TGTGCCAGCAGGAGACTAGCGTCCCCCCCCCACAATGAGCAGTTCTTC. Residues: CASRRLASPPHNEQFF.

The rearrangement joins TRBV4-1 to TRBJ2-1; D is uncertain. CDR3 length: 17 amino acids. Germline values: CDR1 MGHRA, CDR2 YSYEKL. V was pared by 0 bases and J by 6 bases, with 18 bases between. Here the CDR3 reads CASSQDEARSGPNEQFF. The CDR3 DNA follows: TGCGCCAGCAGCCAAGATGAGGCGCGGAGTGGACCCAATGAGCAGTTCTTC.

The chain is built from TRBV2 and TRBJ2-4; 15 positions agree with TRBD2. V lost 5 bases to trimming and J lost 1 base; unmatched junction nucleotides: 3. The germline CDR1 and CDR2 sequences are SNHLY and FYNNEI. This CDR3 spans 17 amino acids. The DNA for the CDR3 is TGTGCCAGCAGTCGAGGACTAGCGGGAGGGGCCAAAAACATTCAGTACTTC. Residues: CASSRGLAGGAKNIQYF.

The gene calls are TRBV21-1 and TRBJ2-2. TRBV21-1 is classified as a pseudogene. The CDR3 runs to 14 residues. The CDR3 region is CASKAGANTGELFF. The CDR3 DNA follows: TGTGCCAGCAAGGCAGGAGCGAACACCGGGGAGCTGTTTTTT.

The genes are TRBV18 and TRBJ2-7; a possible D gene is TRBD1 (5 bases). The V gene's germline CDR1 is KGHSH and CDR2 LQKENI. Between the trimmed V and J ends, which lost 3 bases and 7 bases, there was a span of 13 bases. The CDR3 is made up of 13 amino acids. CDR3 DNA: TGTGCCAGCTCACCGAATAATCGACAGGAGCAGTACTTC. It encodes CASSPNNRQEQYF.

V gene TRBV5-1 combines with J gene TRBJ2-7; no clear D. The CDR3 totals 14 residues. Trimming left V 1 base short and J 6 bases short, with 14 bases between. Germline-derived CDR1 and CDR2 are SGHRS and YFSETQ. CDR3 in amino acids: CASSLPTETIEQYF. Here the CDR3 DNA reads TGCGCCAGCAGCTTGCCCACAGAAACGATCGAGCAGTACTTC.